Presented here are 24 T cell receptor beta chains from one specimen sequenced in a study of Ad26.COV2.S vaccination and SARS-CoV-2 variants. Regarding treatment: about 20 received Ad26.COV2.S at low or high dose, single or two shots; 5 received placebo; per-sample allocation not given. Day 63 after the first vaccine or placebo injection was the time point for sampling. Sequencing was performed with immunoSEQ multiplex PCR; in TCRdb, only in-frame clones are kept and a portion is missing. Of 350,000 to 400,000 clones listed, more than 85% are singletons. Source: peripheral blood, taken in a trial of Ad26.COV2.S vaccine versus placebo. Source of these receptors: a person between 18 and 59 years old who received the Ad26.COV2.S COVID-19 vaccine or a placebo.

The chain couples TRBV6-5 to TRBJ1-2; no definite D call. Germline loops: CDR1 MNHEY, CDR2 SVGAGI. Trimming left V 5 bases short and J 3 bases short, with 10 bases between. The CDR3 loop spans 13 amino acids. The CDR3 sequence: CASSMTGDYGYTF. CDR3 DNA: TGTGCCAGCAGTATGACCGGGGACTATGGCTACACCTTC.

The chain is built from TRBV5-5 and TRBJ2-6; either TRBD1 or TRBD2 may supply D (5 bases each). The CDR3 is 16 residues long. The V gene's germline CDR1 is SGHKS and CDR2 YYEKEE (reference sequence). V lost 1 base and J 5 bases, leaving 13 bases between the germline ends. The CDR3 DNA is TGTGCCAGCAGCTTGTACCTCGGGACGAGGGCCAACGTCCTGACTTTC. The encoded protein is CASSLYLGTRANVLTF.

The V gene is TRBV7-8, the J gene TRBJ2-1; 12 bases match TRBD1. This CDR3 region has 19 residues. Germline V gene sequence: CDR1 SGHVS, CDR2 FQNEAQ. V lost 4 bases and J lost 3; bases outside the gene matches: 13. The CDR3 nucleotides read TGTGCCAGCAGCTCGCAGGGACAGGGGGCCGGTCGGATCTACAATGAGCAGTTCTTC. This gives the protein CASSSQGQGAGRIYNEQFF.

J is TRBJ1-1 and V is TRBV5-1; D is uncertain. V was shortened by 4 bases and J by 1 base, with 23 bases between the two germline ends. The CDR3 is 18 residues long. Germline V CDR1 and CDR2: SGHRS, YFSETQ. CDR3 loop: CASSPSVVGTLPNTEAFF. CDR3 coding DNA: TGCGCCAGCAGCCCCTCGGTTGTGGGAACGCTGCCGAACACTGAAGCTTTCTTT.

The chain joins TRBV30 to TRBJ1-6; 10 nucleotides match TRBD1. The germline CDR1 and CDR2 sequences are GTSNPN and SVGIG (reference sequence). The CDR3 has 13 residues. With 5 bases clipped from V and 7 bases from J, the junction kept 2 bases outside the gene matches. CDR3 sequence: CAWGTGANSPLHF. CDR3 nucleotides: TGTGCCTGGGGGACAGGGGCCAATTCACCCCTCCACTTT.

CDR3: CASSQVGGENTEAFF. DNA of the CDR3: TGCGCCAGCAGCCAAGTTGGGGGGGAGAACACTGAAGCTTTCTTT. V and J are TRBV4-1 and TRBJ1-1; perhaps TRBD1 as D (5 bases). Trimming took off 1 base at V and 1 base at J, with 10 bases between the two ends. CDR3 length equals 15 residues. The germline V gene encodes CDR1 MGHRA and CDR2 YSYEKL.

This clone was found a few times. The rearrangement joins TRBV24-1 to TRBJ1-2, with 8 bases identical to TRBD1. Germline values: CDR1 KGHDR, CDR2 SFDVKD. CDR3 size: 17 residues. J gave up 3 bases and V 2 bases, and 10 bases lay outside the gene matches. The CDR3 here is CATSDSGTGWWDYGYTF. The CDR3 bases are TGTGCCACCAGTGATTCTGGGACAGGATGGTGGGACTATGGCTACACCTTC.

The J gene is TRBJ1-2, the V gene TRBV30; perhaps TRBD1 as D (5 bases). The CDR3 consists of 14 residues. The germline V and J ends were trimmed by 0 bases and 6 bases, with 14 bases remaining between them. Germline V gene lookup returns CDR1 GTSNPN and CDR2 SVGIG (reference sequence). In DNA, the CDR3 is TGTGCCTGGAGTGTAAACAGGCAGGGTAATGGCTACACCTTC. It encodes CAWSVNRQGNGYTF. Full variable domain (missing parts from reference TRBV30 and TRBJ1-2): SQTIHQWPATLVQPVGSPLSLECTVEGTSNPNLYWYRQAAGRGLQLLFYSVGIGQISSEVPQNLSASRPQDRQFILSSKKLLLSDSGFYLCAWSVNRQGNGYTFGSGTRLTVV.

This clone was observed once. An end of the junction differs from the germline gene, which may be a read error. J is TRBJ2-3 and V is TRBV13; 14 bases match TRBD2. The CDR3 runs to 13 residues. Looked up from germline, CDR1 is PRHDT and CDR2 is FYEKMQ (reference sequence). In DNA form, the CDR3 reads TGTGCCAGCAGCACCGGGACTAGCGGGGGTGGGGATTTT. Protein product: CASSTGTSGGGDF.

The rearrangement joins TRBV19 to TRBJ1-4; 7 nucleotides agree with TRBD1. The CDR3 has 15 residues. CDR1 and CDR2 from the germline V gene are LNHDA and SQIVND (reference sequence). V dropped 7 bases and J dropped 5; count of bases not matched to a gene: 10. This CDR3 is CASTPGGQLNEKLFF. CDR3 bases: TGTGCCAGTACTCCGGGGGGACAGTTAAATGAAAAACTGTTTTTT. The full variable domain, with the rest looked up from reference TRBV19 and TRBJ1-4, is DGGITQSPKYLFRKEGQNVTLSCEQNLNHDAMYWYRQDPGQGLRLIYYSQIVNDFQKGDIAEGYSVSREKKESFPLTVTSAQKNPTAFYLCASTPGGQLNEKLFFGSGTQLSVL.

The gene calls are TRBV29-1 and TRBJ2-7, with 9 bases lining up with TRBD1. Germline loops: CDR1 SQVTM, CDR2 ANQGSEA. The CDR3 sequence is 12 residues long. Unmatched junction bases numbered 2, after V lost 7 bases and J lost 1 base. CDR3 sequence (DNA): TGCAGCGCCGGGACAGGGTCCTACGAGCAGTACTTC. As protein: CSAGTGSYEQYF.

The chain combines TRBV28 with TRBJ2-7; D may be TRBD1 or TRBD2 (6 bases each). Per germline, CDR1 MDHEN and CDR2 SYDVKM. This CDR3 contains 14 residues. V lost 6 bases and J lost 0, with 12 bases in between. The CDR3 protein is CASRTGGDSYEQYF. CDR3 nucleotides: TGTGCCAGCAGGACAGGCGGGGACTCCTACGAGCAGTACTTC.

The chain joins TRBV18 to TRBJ1-1; D gene uncertain. CDR1 KGHSH and CDR2 LQKENI come from the germline V gene. V lost 1 base, J lost 1 base, and 7 bases lay in between. This CDR3 is 14 amino acids long. This CDR3 is CASSPLPGNTEAFF. The CDR3 DNA reads TGTGCCAGCTCACCACTCCCTGGGAACACTGAAGCTTTCTTT.

CDR3 DNA: TGTGCCAGCAGTTACTCGACCACCTGGGACAATGAGCAGTTCTTC. This codes for CASSYSTTWDNEQFF. V is TRBV6-6 and J is TRBJ2-1, with no clear D. V dropped 0 bases and J dropped 5 bases, with 11 bases sitting between them. The CDR3 covers 15 residues. Germline CDR1 and CDR2: MNHNY and SVGAGI (reference sequence).

This chain uses TRBV7-9 with TRBJ1-3, with 9 bases fitting TRBD1. The CDR3 length is 15 residues. V was clipped by 3 bases and J by 4 bases; unmatched bases: 4. CDR1 and CDR2 (germline): SEHNR, FQNEAQ (reference sequence). CDR3 loop: CASSFYRGLGNTIYF. DNA for the CDR3: TGTGCCAGCAGCTTTTACAGGGGGCTGGGAAACACCATATATTTT. The full variable domain, with the rest looked up from reference TRBV7-9 and TRBJ1-3, is DTGVSQNPRHKITKRGQNVTFRCDPISEHNRLYWYRQTLGQGPEFLTYFQNEAQLEKSRLLSDRFSAERPKGSFSTLEIQRTEQGDSAMYLCASSFYRGLGNTIYFGEGSWLTVV.

This CDR3 reads CASRGGGVNYGYTF. CDR3 nucleotide sequence: TGTGCCAGCAGGGGGGGAGGGGTTAACTATGGCTACACCTTC. This chain links TRBV27 with TRBJ1-2; a possible D gene is TRBD1 (5 bases). This CDR3 spans 14 amino acids. Germline CDR1 is MNHEY and CDR2 is SMNVEV (reference sequence). V gave up 6 bases and J gave up 1 base, with 12 bases separating them.

The rearrangement uses TRBV7-6 and TRBJ1-4; D gene uncertain. Trimming took off 2 bases at V and 0 bases at J, with 4 bases between the two ends. Germline V gives CDR1 SGHVS, CDR2 FNYEAQ. The CDR3 loop spans 14 amino acids. The CDR3 is CASSLSATNEKLFF. The CDR3 DNA reads TGTGCCAGCAGCTTATCTGCAACTAATGAAAAACTGTTTTTT. The full variable domain, with the rest looked up from reference TRBV7-6 and TRBJ1-4, is GAGVSQSPRYKVTKRGQDVALRCDPISGHVSLYWYRQALGQGPEFLTYFNYEAQQDKSGLPNDRFSAERPEGSISTLTIQRTEQRDSAMYRCASSLSATNEKLFFGSGTQLSVL.

The rearrangement joins TRBV10-1 to TRBJ2-7; TRBD1 might be the D (6 bases). V lost 4 bases and J 0 bases, leaving 25 bases between the germline ends. The CDR3 contains 19 residues. In germline, CDR1 is WNHNN, CDR2 SYGVQD (reference sequence). CDR3 nucleotides: TGCGCCAGCAGTGGGATTCCCCCAACGGACAGTCAATTCTCCTACGAGCAGTACTTC. It yields the protein CASSGIPPTDSQFSYEQYF.

CDR3 sequence: CASSTSGNTEAFF. The CDR3 DNA follows: TGCGCCAGCAGCACCAGTGGGAACACTGAAGCTTTCTTT. The chain couples TRBV5-1 to TRBJ1-1, with D uncertain. Germline V lookup: CDR1 SGHRS, CDR2 YFSETQ. The CDR3 is 13 residues long. Deletions cut 4 bases from V and 1 base from J, with 8 bases between.

The chain couples TRBV20-1 to TRBJ1-2, with no clear D. This CDR3 has 11 residues. The germline CDR1 and CDR2 sequences are DFQATT and SNEGSKA (reference sequence). Trimming shortened V by 1 base and J by 4 bases, and 4 bases separated the two germline ends. This CDR3 reads CSARGTYGYTF. The CDR3 DNA reads TGCAGTGCTAGAGGGACCTATGGCTACACCTTC.

This clone was counted once. The V gene is TRBV5-5, the J gene TRBJ2-1; 11 bases align to TRBD1. The CDR3 runs 14 residues. V shed 3 bases and J 14 bases; nucleotides not matched to a gene: 10. The V gene's germline CDR1 is SGHKS and CDR2 YYEKEE (reference sequence). DNA of the CDR3: TGTGCCAGCAGCTACAGGACAGGGGGCAAGGACAAGTTCTTC. Its protein is CASSYRTGGKDKFF. Full variable domain (remainder filled in from reference TRBV5-5 and TRBJ2-1): DAGVTQSPTHLIKTRGQQVTLRCSPISGHKSVSWYQQVLGQGPQFIFQYYEKEERGRGNFPDRFSARQFPNYSSELNVNALLLGDSALYLCASSYRTGGKDKFFGPGTRLTVL.

The chain joins TRBV2 to TRBJ1-2; D not certain. Trimming pared 8 bases from V and 0 bases from J, leaving 16 bases between. The germline V gene has CDR1 SNHLY and CDR2 FYNNEI. The CDR3 runs to 15 residues. CDR3 bases: TGTGCCAGCTTTTCTCGCCCAAAAACTAACTATGGCTACACCTTC. Protein product: CASFSRPKTNYGYTF.

This clone was detected a few times. The J gene is TRBJ1-5, the V gene TRBV10-3; D uncertain. The CDR3 totals 13 residues. V lost 10 bases and J 3 bases, leaving 13 bases between the germline ends. Germline V lookup: CDR1 ENHRY, CDR2 SYGVKD. CDR3 nucleotides: TGTGCCACGCGGACGGATCTCAATCAGCCCCAGCATTTT. It encodes CATRTDLNQPQHF.

This sequence joins TRBV5-6 and TRBJ2-7, with D perhaps being TRBD1 or TRBD2 (5 bases each). V shed 5 bases and J shed 9 bases, with 18 bases lying between them. The germline V gene has CDR1 SGHDT and CDR2 YYEEEE. This CDR3 region has 13 residues. The CDR3 nucleotides read TGTGCCAGCAGTCCCGAGGGGTGGGGTCCGCAGTACTTC. Translation gives CASSPEGWGPQYF.